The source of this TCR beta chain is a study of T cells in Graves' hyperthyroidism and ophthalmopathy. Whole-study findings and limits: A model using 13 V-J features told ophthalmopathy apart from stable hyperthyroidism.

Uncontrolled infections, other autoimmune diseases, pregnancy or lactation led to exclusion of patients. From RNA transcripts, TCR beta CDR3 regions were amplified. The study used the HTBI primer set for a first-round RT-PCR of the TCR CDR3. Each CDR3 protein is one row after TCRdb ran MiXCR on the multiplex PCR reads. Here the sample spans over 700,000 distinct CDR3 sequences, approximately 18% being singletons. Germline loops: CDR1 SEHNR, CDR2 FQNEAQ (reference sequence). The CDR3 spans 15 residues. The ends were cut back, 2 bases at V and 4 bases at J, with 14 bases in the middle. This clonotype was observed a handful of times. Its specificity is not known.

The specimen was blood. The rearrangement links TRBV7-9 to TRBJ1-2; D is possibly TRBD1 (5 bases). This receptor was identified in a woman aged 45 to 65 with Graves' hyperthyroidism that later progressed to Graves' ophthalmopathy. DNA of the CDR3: TGTGCCAGCAGCTTACTGGTAGGAGGGACCTATGGCTACACCTTC. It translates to CASSLLVGGTYGYTF. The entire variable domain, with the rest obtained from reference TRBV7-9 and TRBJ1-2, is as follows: DTGVSQNPRHKITKRGQNVTFRCDPISEHNRLYWYRQTLGQGPEFLTYFQNEAQLEKSRLLSDRFSAERPKGSFSTLEIQRTEQGDSAMYLCASSLLVGGTYGYTFGSGTRLTVV.